This entry describes one T cell receptor (beta chain). In the original workflow: Reference gene primer amplification gave nucleated cell count estimates. Sequencing used immunoSEQ multiplex PCR; TCRdb keeps in-frame clones, though not all of them. V and J calls and clone size follow that table, whereas D and trimming were derived from the DNA. This sample yields 25,000 to 30,000 clones, of which roughly 80% are seen a single time; about a sixth belongs to the top ten. These data originate in a study of blood T cell repertoires in COVID-19. Whole-study context: Donors in the United States, Italy and Spain gave samples during acute or convalescent COVID-19. The cDNA or gDNA used as material had been derived from T cells, B-cell-depleted T cells, or PBMCs.

The germline gives CDR1 GTSNPN, CDR2 SVGIG (reference sequence). V was shortened by 4 bases and J by 2 bases, with 15 bases between the two germline ends. CDR3 length equals 15 residues. Input material: peripheral blood. This sequence was found in a woman aged 55-69 years with acute or convalescent COVID-19. The V call is TRBV30, the J call TRBJ1-3, with D possibly matching TRBD1 (6 bases). CDR3 sequence (DNA): TGTGCCTGGACCTCGGGGGGCTTAGCTGGAAACACCATATATTTT. It translates to CAWTSGGLAGNTIYF.